Following are 24 T cell receptor beta chains from one sample sequenced in a study. TCRdb fed the RT-PCR reads into MiXCR, producing one record per CDR3 protein. The sample gives more than 600,000 distinct CDR3 sequences, over 12% of which show up once; 3% to 4.5% is in the top ten. The specimen sequenced was memory CD4+ T cells from blood. Receptors were obtained from a female donor in good health, serving as a healthy control.

The chain joins TRBV30 to TRBJ2-1, with D unclear. CDR1 is GTSNPN and CDR2 is SVGIG in the germline V gene (reference sequence). CDR3 length equals 13 residues. V was trimmed by 2 bases and J by 2 bases, leaving 7 bases between them. The CDR3 is CAWSLGTYNEQFF. In DNA, the CDR3 is TGTGCCTGGAGTCTAGGTACCTACAATGAGCAGTTCTTC.

In this sample, this clonotype turned up many times. The chain recombines TRBV5-1 with TRBJ2-5; 9 bases match TRBD1. The V gene end was trimmed by 2 bases and the J gene end by 3 bases; junction bases not matched to a gene: 2. Germline V CDR1 and CDR2: SGHRS, YFSETQ. This CDR3 region has 14 residues. CDR3 nucleotides: TGCGCCAGCAGCTTCGGGACAGGGAAAGAGACCCAGTACTTC. Translation gives CASSFGTGKETQYF.

The V and J genes are TRBV28 and TRBJ2-1; 9 bases match TRBD2. Germline V CDR1 and CDR2: MDHEN, SYDVKM. Trimming cost V 6 bases and J 10 bases; bases outside gene matches: 10. This CDR3 spans 14 amino acids. This CDR3 reads CASRPLAGPKEQFF. The DNA of the CDR3 is TGTGCCAGCAGACCTCTAGCGGGACCTAAAGAGCAGTTCTTC.

In this sample, this clonotype turned up a few times. At one end, the junction sequence differs from germline, possibly due to a read error. The chain couples TRBV7-8 to TRBJ1-5; TRBD1 might be the D (5 bases). This CDR3 is built from 13 residues. Germline V gene lookup returns CDR1 SGHVS and CDR2 FQNEAQ. The CDR3 DNA reads as TGTGCCAGCAGCTTAGGGGGGGATCATCCCCAGCATTTT. Translation: CASSLGGDHPQHF.

This clonotype has just a few counts. The rearrangement joins TRBV5-1 to TRBJ1-1, with D unclear. The CDR3 sequence is 15 residues long. Looked up from germline, CDR1 is SGHRS and CDR2 is YFSETQ. V lost 0 bases and J 1 base, leaving 10 bases between the germline ends. The CDR3 DNA sequence: TGCGCCAGCAGCTTGGGTTGGGTCCAGAACACTGAAGCTTTCTTT. Amino acids: CASSLGWVQNTEAFF. The whole variable domain, filled in from reference TRBV5-1 and TRBJ1-1, reads KAGVTQTPRYLIKTRGQQVTLSCSPISGHRSVSWYQQTPGQGLQFLFEYFSETQRNKGNFPGRFSGRQFSNSRSEMNVSTLELGDSALYLCASSLGWVQNTEAFFGQGTRLTVV.

This clonotype has more than one count but fewer than ten. The V gene is TRBV7-9, the J gene TRBJ1-1; 10 positions match TRBD1. The V and J ends lost 4 bases and 5 bases, in that order; junction bases with no gene match: 7. Looked up from germline, CDR1 is SEHNR and CDR2 is FQNEAQ (reference sequence). The CDR3 consists of 15 residues. The CDR3 here is CASSSLGTGVTEAFF. In nucleotides, the CDR3 is TGTGCCAGCAGCTCTCTCGGGACAGGGGTGACTGAAGCTTTCTTT.

This clonotype was recorded at least ten times. The chain joins TRBV7-3 to TRBJ2-3; weak D call: TRBD2 (6 bases). Germline V gives CDR1 SGHTA, CDR2 FQGTGA. This CDR3 comprises 13 residues. Between the trimmed V and J ends, which lost 7 bases and 1 base, there was a span of 9 bases. The CDR3 loop is CASTGGGTDTQYF. CDR3 nucleotide sequence: TGTGCCAGCACCGGGGGTGGCACAGATACGCAGTATTTT.

This clonotype was seen a handful of times. The genes are TRBV28 and TRBJ1-5, with 8 nucleotides matching TRBD1. Trimming removed 6 bases from V and 5 bases from J; junction bases left unmatched: 3. From germline, CDR1 is MDHEN and CDR2 SYDVKM. There are 13 residues in the CDR3. CDR3: CASRDREHQPQHF. Here the CDR3 DNA reads TGTGCCAGCAGGGACAGGGAGCATCAGCCCCAGCATTTT.

The J gene is TRBJ1-2, the V gene TRBV20-1; D not certain. This CDR3 contains 16 residues. CDR1 is DFQATT, CDR2 SNEGSKA, per germline (reference sequence). Trimming stripped 4 bases from V and 1 base from J, with 19 bases between. Here the CDR3 reads CSATYGRAGSNYGYTF. The CDR3 DNA sequence: TGCAGTGCTACCTATGGGAGGGCGGGAAGTAACTATGGCTACACCTTC.

The V gene is TRBV4-3, the J gene TRBJ1-3, with TRBD1 matching 9 bases. The V segment lost 5 bases and the J segment 1 base; nucleotides outside the gene matches: 6. Germline V CDR1 and CDR2: LGHNA, YSLEER. The CDR3 is made up of 16 amino acids. This chain's CDR3 is CASSTLQGASGNTIYF. The CDR3 region has the DNA TGCGCCAGCAGCACGTTACAGGGGGCTTCTGGAAACACCATATATTTT.

This clonotype has more than one count but fewer than ten. The chain combines TRBV5-1 with TRBJ2-1, with 10 bases matching TRBD2. With 3 bases clipped from V and 4 bases from J, the junction kept 4 bases outside the gene matches. Germline CDR1 reads SGHRS; CDR2 reads YFSETQ. The CDR3 is made up of 15 amino acids. CDR3 sequence: CASSSGAGGYNEQFF. For the CDR3, the DNA is TGCGCCAGCAGCTCGGGAGCGGGGGGGTACAATGAGCAGTTCTTC.

The chain is built from TRBV5-1 and TRBJ1-4; TRBD1 is a possible D gene (6 bases). The CDR3 is 15 amino acids. Germline assignment: CDR1 SGHRS and CDR2 YFSETQ. Trimming left V 4 bases short and J 4 bases short, with 14 bases between. CDR3 region: CASSLRQEGNEKLFF. DNA of the CDR3: TGCGCCAGCAGCCTAAGACAGGAGGGTAATGAAAAACTGTTTTTT.

The chain combines TRBV7-6 with TRBJ2-1; 7 positions agree with TRBD2. The junction had 4 bases not matched to a gene; V was cut back by 1 base and J by 4 bases. Germline assignment: CDR1 SGHVS and CDR2 FNYEAQ. The CDR3 is 15 amino acids. The CDR3 reads CASSLGTSEYNEQFF. The CDR3 region has the DNA TGTGCCAGCAGCTTAGGAACTAGCGAGTACAATGAGCAGTTCTTC.

The chain uses TRBV6-2 or TRBV6-3 and TRBJ1-5; 12 bases are shared with TRBD1. CDR1 is MNHEY, CDR2 SVGEGT, per germline. The V and J ends lost 4 bases and 0 bases, in that order; junction bases with no gene match: 7. The CDR3 is made up of 18 amino acids. In nucleotides, the CDR3 is TGTGCCAGCAGTTCCCGGGACAGGGGGCTTAGTAGCAATCAGCCCCAGCATTTT. Translated, it gives CASSSRDRGLSSNQPQHF.

In this sample, this clonotype turned up many times. This chain connects TRBV10-3 to TRBJ1-1, with no clear D. Trimming shortened V by 2 bases and J by 0 bases, and 10 bases separated the two germline ends. Germline V lookup: CDR1 ENHRY, CDR2 SYGVKD. The CDR3 consists of 15 residues. CDR3 coding DNA: TGTGCCATCAGTGAGGTCGTCAGCATGAACACTGAAGCTTTCTTT. It specifies CAISEVVSMNTEAFF.

CDR3 DNA sequence: TGTGCCAGCATGGGGCGGGAAACAGATACGCAGTATTTT. Its translation is CASMGRETDTQYF. The V and J genes are TRBV11-3 and TRBJ2-3; D possibly corresponds to TRBD2 (6 bases). V was trimmed by 7 bases and J by 3 bases, leaving 11 bases between them. The CDR3 covers 13 residues. From germline, CDR1 is SGHNT and CDR2 YENEEA.

This clonotype was seen ten or more times. This rearrangement joins TRBV5-1 to TRBJ2-1; TRBD2 is a possible D gene (5 bases). V gave up 4 bases and J gave up 5 bases, with 13 bases separating them. Germline CDR1 and CDR2: SGHRS and YFSETQ. The CDR3 loop spans 14 amino acids. CDR3 in amino acids: CASSPEVGNNEQFF. The CDR3 DNA sequence: TGCGCCAGCAGCCCGGAGGTGGGGAACAATGAGCAGTTCTTC.

This clonotype was counted at least ten times. The V call is TRBV11-2, the J call TRBJ1-6, with TRBD1 matching 11 bases. The CDR3 runs 14 residues. J was trimmed by 10 bases and V by 5 bases; bases with no gene match: 4. The germline V gene has CDR1 SGHAT and CDR2 FQNNGV. CDR3 residues: CASSAGTGGSPLHF. CDR3 bases: TGTGCCAGCAGCGCCGGGACAGGGGGATCACCCCTCCACTTT.

The V gene is TRBV7-6, the J gene TRBJ1-3; TRBD1 matches at 8 bases. The CDR3 has 16 amino acids. Trimming at V came to 3 bases and at J to 2 bases, leaving 6 bases not matched to a gene. The germline gives CDR1 SGHVS, CDR2 FNYEAQ. CDR3 DNA: TGTGCCAGCAGCTTGGGTCAGGGGGCTACTGGAAACACCATATATTTT. Translation gives CASSLGQGATGNTIYF.

This clonotype was counted many times. The V gene is TRBV7-9, the J gene TRBJ2-1; D gene uncertain. CDR3 length: 14 amino acids. Germline V lookup: CDR1 SEHNR, CDR2 FQNEAQ (reference sequence). Trimming took 2 bases from V and 5 from J, leaving 10 bases between them. The CDR3 spells CASSLRQDNNEQFF. CDR3 nucleotides: TGTGCCAGCAGCTTACGTCAAGATAACAATGAGCAGTTCTTC. Complete variable domain (other parts from reference TRBV7-9 and TRBJ2-1): DTGVSQNPRHKITKRGQNVTFRCDPISEHNRLYWYRQTLGQGPEFLTYFQNEAQLEKSRLLSDRFSAERPKGSFSTLEIQRTEQGDSAMYLCASSLRQDNNEQFFGPGTRLTVL.

The chain links TRBV7-2 to TRBJ1-2; 11 bases are shared with TRBD1. Germline CDR1 SGHTA, CDR2 FQGNSA. The CDR3 is 15 residues long. Germline trimming cut 3 bases from V and 7 bases from J; bases unmatched to any gene: 7. CDR3 coding DNA: TGTGCCAGCAGCTTCCCGGACAGGGGGCGAAGTGGCTACACCTTC. Its translation: CASSFPDRGRSGYTF.

V and J are TRBV10-2 and TRBJ1-2; D is unresolved. Germline-derived CDR1 and CDR2 are WSHSY and SAAADI. The CDR3 loop spans 15 amino acids. The V end lost 3 bases, the J end lost 7 bases, and 18 bases lay between the germline ends. CDR3 region: CASSDPSKAGGGYTF. The CDR3 nucleotides read TGCGCCAGCAGTGACCCCTCCAAGGCCGGAGGTGGCTACACCTTC.

This clonotype was observed many times. CDR3 DNA: TGTGCCAGCAGTTACACCAGCACCTCCTACGAGCAGTACTTC. This sequence encodes CASSYTSTSYEQYF. The chain joins TRBV6-6 to TRBJ2-7; no clear D. The V and J ends lost 2 bases and 0 bases respectively, with 8 bases between them. Germline CDR1 is MNHNY and CDR2 is SVGAGI (reference sequence). The CDR3 length is 14 residues.

This clonotype came up a few times. This chain connects TRBV29-1 to TRBJ1-1; the match to TRBD1 covers 8 bases. The CDR3 is 15 residues long. With V trimmed by 4 bases and J by 4 bases, 11 bases remained unmatched. Germline-derived CDR1 and CDR2 are SQVTM and ANQGSEA. Here the CDR3 DNA reads TGCAGCGTTGTGTCGCAGGGGGCGAGAGTCACTGAAGCTTTCTTT. Residues: CSVVSQGARVTEAFF.